This TCR beta chain is from a study of neurological immune-mediated disorders. Study observations and caveats: Expanded clones shared no CDR3 amino acid sequences across subjects, suggesting private repertoires in all groups.

This clonotype was seen a handful of times. Antigen specificity is unknown. Time point indicated: longitudinal time-point 3. The study built unsorted libraries from 2 million PBMCs kept at -80 C. 5'RACE with 10-nucleotide random UMIs generated the cDNA. TCRdb analysed the 5' RACE reads with MiXCR anew, one entry per CDR3 protein. Of 93,000 or so distinct CDR3 sequences detected, 10% to 14% appear once; the ten largest clones hold approximately 3.1%. Germline V CDR1 and CDR2: SGHAT, FQNNGV. V lost 6 bases to trimming and J lost 9 bases, with 15 bases between them. This CDR3 comprises 13 residues. Material for sequencing was PBMCs. The TCR comes from a female donor with HTLV-1-associated myelopathy (HAM/TSP). The V call is TRBV11-2, the J call TRBJ2-1, with no clear D. This CDR3 is CASRAPPSGEQFF. CDR3 bases: TGTGCCAGCAGGGCCCCACCGTCCGGTGAGCAGTTCTTC.